Presented here are 4 T cell receptor beta chains from one specimen sequenced in a study of CD8+ T cells in alopecia areata. The sequencing template was cDNA reverse transcribed from extracted RNA. TCRdb keeps only in-frame clones here, not all; method: immunoSEQ multiplex PCR. The sample records under 130,000 clones, roughly 50% being singletons. The source material was CD4+ T cells sorted from blood. Receptors were obtained from a human donor in good health.

Only a few counts were recorded for this clone. The J gene is TRBJ2-7, the V gene TRBV25-1; 7 bases agree with TRBD1. Germline V gives CDR1 MGHDK, CDR2 SYGVNS. V gave up 5 bases and J gave up 2 bases; unmatched junction bases: 15. The CDR3 runs 17 residues. The CDR3 region is CASSPLPGTDQAYEQYF. The CDR3 DNA reads TGTGCCAGCAGTCCGCTCCCCGGGACAGACCAAGCCTACGAGCAGTACTTC.

The chain is built from TRBV7-9 and TRBJ2-3; D possibly corresponds to TRBD1 (6 bases). The germline V gene encodes CDR1 SEHNR and CDR2 FQNEAQ (reference sequence). The CDR3 sequence is 16 residues long. Trimming removed 3 bases from V and 0 bases from J, with 13 bases in between. CDR3 sequence: CASSFSQGTSTDTQYF. In nucleotides, the CDR3 is TGTGCCAGCAGCTTCTCACAGGGAACTAGCACAGATACGCAGTATTTT.

The CDR3 reads CASSTGFGGLEQYF. The CDR3, as DNA: TGTGCCAGCAGTACCGGGTTCGGGGGCCTCGAGCAGTACTTC. This rearrangement joins TRBV28 to TRBJ2-7; either TRBD1 or TRBD2 may supply D (6 bases each). CDR1 and CDR2 (germline): MDHEN, SYDVKM. The V end was cut by 5 bases, the J end by 6 bases, with 17 bases between. The length of the CDR3 is 14 residues.

The rearrangement links TRBV4-3 to TRBJ1-2; no definite D call. Germline V gene lookup returns CDR1 LGHNA and CDR2 YSLEER. This CDR3 is 19 amino acids long. V was cut by 0 bases and J by 0 bases, with 20 bases left in between. CDR3 bases: TGCGCCAGCAGCCAAGATTACATCGGACTGTCCAAAGCTAACTATGGCTACACCTTC. It yields the protein CASSQDYIGLSKANYGYTF.